This TCR beta chain was documented in a study of CD8 T cells in Susac syndrome. RNA amounts of roughly 0.45 to 1 ug underwent reverse transcription with random hexamers. The CDR3 of TCR beta was amplified by immunoSEQ multiplex PCR across 54 Vbeta and 13 Jbeta. TCRdb re-analysed the immunoSEQ multiplex PCR reads in MiXCR, keeping a single row per CDR3 protein. The table lists roughly 400,000 distinct CDR3 sequences, approximately 85% of them singletons. Treatment-naive patients with stable or active relapsing-remitting disease served as multiple sclerosis controls. The CDR3 runs 16 residues. The germline V gene has CDR1 SNHLY and CDR2 FYNNEI. V lost 7 bases to trimming and J lost 0 bases, with 16 bases between them.

The sequencing input was CD8+ T cells from PBMCs. This sequence originates from a human donor with multiple sclerosis. The rearrangement uses TRBV2 and TRBJ2-1; D might be TRBD1 or TRBD2, each matching 6 bases. This CDR3 is CASIPRGDSSYNEQFF. CDR3 in DNA: TGTGCCAGCATCCCAAGGGGGGATAGCTCCTACAATGAGCAGTTCTTC.